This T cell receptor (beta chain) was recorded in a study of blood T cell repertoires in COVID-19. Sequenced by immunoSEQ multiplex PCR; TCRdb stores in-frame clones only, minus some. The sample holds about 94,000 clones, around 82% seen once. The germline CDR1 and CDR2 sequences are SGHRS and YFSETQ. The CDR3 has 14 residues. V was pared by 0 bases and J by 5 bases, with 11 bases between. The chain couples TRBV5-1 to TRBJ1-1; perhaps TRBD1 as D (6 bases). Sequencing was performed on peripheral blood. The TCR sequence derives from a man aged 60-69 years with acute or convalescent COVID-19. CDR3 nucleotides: TGCGCCAGCAGCTTGGCCCAGGGGAAGACTGAAGCTTTCTTT. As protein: CASSLAQGKTEAFF.